This entry concerns a single T cell receptor beta chain. Its antigen has not been determined. Per-base quality was not reported, and no clone a single base away is much larger than it. The sample belongs to a study of STAT3 mutations in large granular lymphocyte leukemia (dated by TCRdb to about 2019). The study in broad terms: About half of the T-LGLL patients who underwent longitudinal sequencing carried canonical activating STAT3 mutations. Over half of the T-LGLL patients were given one or more immunosuppressive therapy regimens, and 40% of the treated patients had a hematologic response. To reconstruct clonal hierarchy and dynamics, serial deep sequencing of TCRbeta CDR3 and STAT3 was performed in patients with T-cell large granular lymphocyte leukemia. From an initial cohort of a few hundred LGL patients, eighteen representative T-LGLL cases were selected for longitudinal TCRbeta and STAT3 sequencing. As controls within the study, a couple of patients with natural killer LGL leukemia were also sequenced longitudinally. For each patient, sequencing was performed at an average of around 4 time points, with a range of 2 to 8 samplings. On the study overall, not on this receptor specifically: Because no samples were available when a clone first appeared, clonal expansion was inferred from samplings taken at other points. TCR clonotype switching after therapy was observed in about 35% of the 18 patients, and all newly emerging clones were found to be STAT3 wild type. Since codominant clonotypes persisted in some patients, a small but highly pathogenic clone may have gone undetected. Every T-LGLL patient showed at least one immunodominant TCRbeta clonotype, and about half showed multiple immunodominant subclonotypes. Several patients had a dominant TCR clone burden greater than the STAT3 mutant burden, which suggests that the STAT3 mutation arose secondarily within a clone that had already expanded. The linking of therapy response to changes in TCR clonal burden was complicated by variable intervals between samplings and differing treatment regimens.

An Illumina MiSeq was used to sequence the TCRbeta libraries, yielding an average of roughly 41,000 productive templates per sample. Using multiplex PCR amplification, the immunoSEQ assay generated the TCRbeta CDR3 libraries. The paper's processing steps were these. Repertoire diversity was calculated as previously defined, with values near 0 taken to indicate extremely monoclonal samples. The source is immuneACCESS, and TCRdb retained only in-frame sequences with V and J called. Part of the clones is not carried over; for the studies checked, unresolved V genes explain less than half of this, and the remainder is unexplained. V and J calls and clone size come straight from that table; D and trimming were deduced from the DNA. This sample holds roughly 1,500 clones; about 55% were observed only once. The ten largest clones represent under 45% of the sample. The same DNA, extracted from blood mononuclear cells, served for both TCR sequencing and STAT3 sequencing.

The TCR originated in a man in his sixties with T-cell large granular lymphocyte leukemia. Some clones in this sample may be carry-over from other donors' samples. The age is the age at diagnosis. Sequenced input: peripheral blood mononuclear cells.

The CDR3 loop reads CASSEADSGTQYF. The nucleotides read TGTGCCAGCAGTGAAGCAGATTCAGGGACCCAGTACTTC. The rearranged chain carries TRBV2 and TRBJ2-5; the D segment cannot be called with confidence. A distance of 9 bases separates the germline ends of V and J, which lose 0 bases and 7 bases respectively. Including the terminal cysteine and phenylalanine, the CDR3 comprises 13 residues. The entry retains the CDR3 DNA only, 39 bases that are in frame from base 1. Per the germline V gene, SNHLY is the CDR1 and FYNNEI is the CDR2.